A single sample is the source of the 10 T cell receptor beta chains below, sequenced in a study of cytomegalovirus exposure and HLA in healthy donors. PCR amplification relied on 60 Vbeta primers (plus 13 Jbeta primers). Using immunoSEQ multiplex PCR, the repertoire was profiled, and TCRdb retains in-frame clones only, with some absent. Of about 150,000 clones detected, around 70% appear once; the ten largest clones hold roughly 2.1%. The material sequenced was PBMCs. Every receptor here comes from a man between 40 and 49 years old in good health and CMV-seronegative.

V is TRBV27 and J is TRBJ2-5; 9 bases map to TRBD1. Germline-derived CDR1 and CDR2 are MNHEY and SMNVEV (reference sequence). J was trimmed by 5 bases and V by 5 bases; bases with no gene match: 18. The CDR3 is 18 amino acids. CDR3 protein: CASSPPRDREDFAETQYF. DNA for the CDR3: TGTGCCAGCAGTCCACCCCGGGACAGGGAGGATTTTGCGGAGACCCAGTACTTC.

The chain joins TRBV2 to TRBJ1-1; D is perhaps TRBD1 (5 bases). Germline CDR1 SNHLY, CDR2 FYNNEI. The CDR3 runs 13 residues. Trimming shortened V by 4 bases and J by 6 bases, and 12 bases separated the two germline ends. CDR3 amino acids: CASSVLSGAEAFF. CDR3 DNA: TGTGCCAGCAGTGTACTTTCGGGGGCTGAAGCTTTCTTT.

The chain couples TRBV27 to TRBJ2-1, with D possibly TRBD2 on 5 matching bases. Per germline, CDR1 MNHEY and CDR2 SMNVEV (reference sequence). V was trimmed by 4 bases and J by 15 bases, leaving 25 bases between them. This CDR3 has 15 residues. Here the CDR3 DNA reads TGTGCCAGCAGTTCAACCCATACTATGAGCATAGGGAGGTTCTTC. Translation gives CASSSTHTMSIGRFF.

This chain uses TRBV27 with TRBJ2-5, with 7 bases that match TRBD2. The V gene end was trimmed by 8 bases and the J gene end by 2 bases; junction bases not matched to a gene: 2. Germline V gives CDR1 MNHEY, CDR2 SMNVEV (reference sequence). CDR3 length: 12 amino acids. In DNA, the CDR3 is TGTGCCAGCGCGGGAGAACAAGAGACCCAGTACTTC. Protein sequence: CASAGEQETQYF.

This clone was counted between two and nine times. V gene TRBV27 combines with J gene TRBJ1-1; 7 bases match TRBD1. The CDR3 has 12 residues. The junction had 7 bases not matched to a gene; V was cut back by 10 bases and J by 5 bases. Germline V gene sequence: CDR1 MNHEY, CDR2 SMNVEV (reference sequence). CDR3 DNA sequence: TGTGCCACCTACGCAGGGGGAACTGAAGCTTTCTTT. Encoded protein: CATYAGGTEAFF.

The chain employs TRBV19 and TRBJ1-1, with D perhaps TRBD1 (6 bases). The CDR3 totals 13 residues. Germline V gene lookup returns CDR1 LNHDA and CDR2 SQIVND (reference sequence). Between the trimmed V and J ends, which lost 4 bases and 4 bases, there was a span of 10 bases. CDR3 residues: CASSTGGRTEAFF. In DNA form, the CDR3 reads TGTGCCAGTAGTACGGGGGGGCGCACTGAAGCTTTCTTT.

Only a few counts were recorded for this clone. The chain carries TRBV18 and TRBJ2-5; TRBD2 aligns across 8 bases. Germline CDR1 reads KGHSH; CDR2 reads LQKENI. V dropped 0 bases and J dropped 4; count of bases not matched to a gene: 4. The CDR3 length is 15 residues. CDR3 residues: CASSPPARGGETQYF. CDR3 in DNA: TGTGCCAGCTCACCACCGGCCCGGGGGGGAGAGACCCAGTACTTC.

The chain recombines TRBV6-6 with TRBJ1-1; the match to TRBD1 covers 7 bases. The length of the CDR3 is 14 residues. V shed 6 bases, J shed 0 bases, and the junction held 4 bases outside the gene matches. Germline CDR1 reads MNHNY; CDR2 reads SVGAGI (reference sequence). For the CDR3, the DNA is TGTGCCAGCAGCCGACAGGGAATGAACACTGAAGCTTTCTTT. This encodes CASSRQGMNTEAFF.

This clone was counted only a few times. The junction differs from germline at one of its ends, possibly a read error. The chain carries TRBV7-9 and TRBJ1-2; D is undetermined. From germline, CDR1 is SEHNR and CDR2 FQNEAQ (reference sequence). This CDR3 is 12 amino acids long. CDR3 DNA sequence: TGTTCCAGCAGCTTAGGAGATCCGGGCTACACCTTC. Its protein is CSSSLGDPGYTF.

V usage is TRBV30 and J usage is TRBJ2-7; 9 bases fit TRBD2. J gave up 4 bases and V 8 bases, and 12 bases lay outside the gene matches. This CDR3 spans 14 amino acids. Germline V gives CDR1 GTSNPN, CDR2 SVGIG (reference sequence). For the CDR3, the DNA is TGTGCCACAACCTGGGCGGGAGGGCCGTACGAGCAGTACTTC. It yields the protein CATTWAGGPYEQYF.